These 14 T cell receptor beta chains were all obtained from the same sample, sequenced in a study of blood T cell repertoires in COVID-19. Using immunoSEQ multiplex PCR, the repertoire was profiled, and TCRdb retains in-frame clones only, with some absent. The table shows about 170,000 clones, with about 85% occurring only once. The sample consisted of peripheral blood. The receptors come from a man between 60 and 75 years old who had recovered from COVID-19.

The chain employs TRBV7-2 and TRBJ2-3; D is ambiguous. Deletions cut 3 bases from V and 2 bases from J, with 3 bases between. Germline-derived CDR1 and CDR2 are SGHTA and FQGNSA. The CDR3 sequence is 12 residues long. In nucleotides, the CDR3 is TGTGCCAGCAGCTTCTACACAGATACGCAGTATTTT. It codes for CASSFYTDTQYF.

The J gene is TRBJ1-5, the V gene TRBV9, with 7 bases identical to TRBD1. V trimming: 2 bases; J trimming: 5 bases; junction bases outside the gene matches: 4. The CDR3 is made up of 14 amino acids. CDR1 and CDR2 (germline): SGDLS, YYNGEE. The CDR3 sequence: CASSVGTADQPQHF. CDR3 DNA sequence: TGTGCCAGCAGCGTCGGGACAGCTGATCAGCCCCAGCATTTT. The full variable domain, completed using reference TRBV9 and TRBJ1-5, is DSGVTQTPKHLITATGQRVTLRCSPRSGDLSVYWYQQSLDQGLQFLIQYYNGEERAKGNILERFSAQQFPDLHSELNLSSLELGDSALYFCASSVGTADQPQHFGDGTRLSIL.

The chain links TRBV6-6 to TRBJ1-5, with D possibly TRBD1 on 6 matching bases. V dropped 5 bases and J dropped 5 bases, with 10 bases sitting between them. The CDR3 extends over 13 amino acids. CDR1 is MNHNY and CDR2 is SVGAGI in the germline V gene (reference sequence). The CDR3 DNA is TGTGCCAGCAGTGGAAACAGGGATCAGCCCCAGCATTTT. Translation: CASSGNRDQPQHF.

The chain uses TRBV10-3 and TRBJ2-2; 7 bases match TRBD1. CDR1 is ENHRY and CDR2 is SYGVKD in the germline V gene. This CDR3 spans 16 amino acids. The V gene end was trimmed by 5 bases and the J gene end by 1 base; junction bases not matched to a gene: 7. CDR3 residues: CAISKLGTENTGELFF. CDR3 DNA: TGTGCCATCAGTAAGTTAGGGACAGAGAACACCGGGGAGCTGTTTTTT.

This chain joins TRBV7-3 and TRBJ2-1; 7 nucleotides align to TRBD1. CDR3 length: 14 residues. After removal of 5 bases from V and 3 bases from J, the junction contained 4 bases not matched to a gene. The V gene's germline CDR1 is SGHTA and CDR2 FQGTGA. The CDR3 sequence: CASSPGQNYNEQFF. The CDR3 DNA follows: TGTGCCAGCAGCCCGGGACAGAACTACAATGAGCAGTTCTTC.

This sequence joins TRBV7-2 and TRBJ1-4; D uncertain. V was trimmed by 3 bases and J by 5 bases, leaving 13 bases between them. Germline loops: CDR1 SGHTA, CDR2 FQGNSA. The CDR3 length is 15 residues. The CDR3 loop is CASSLGGRENEKLFF. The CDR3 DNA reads TGTGCCAGCAGCTTGGGAGGCAGAGAAAATGAAAAACTGTTTTTT. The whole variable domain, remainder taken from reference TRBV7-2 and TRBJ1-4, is GAGVSQSPSNKVTEKGKDVELRCDPISGHTALYWYRQSLGQGLEFLIYFQGNSAPDKSGLPSDRFSAERTGGSVSTLTIQRTQQEDSAVYLCASSLGGRENEKLFFGSGTQLSVL.

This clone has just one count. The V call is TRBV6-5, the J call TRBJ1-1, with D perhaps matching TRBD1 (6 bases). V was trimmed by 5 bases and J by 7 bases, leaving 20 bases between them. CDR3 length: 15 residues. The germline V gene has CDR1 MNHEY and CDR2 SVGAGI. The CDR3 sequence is CASSRTGTNDLEAFF. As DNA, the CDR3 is TGTGCCAGCAGTAGAACCGGGACAAATGATCTTGAAGCTTTCTTT.

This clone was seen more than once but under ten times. DNA of the CDR3: TGTGCCAGCAGCTTAACTCGCGGGGGCCAACCCTACGAGCAGTACTTC. It is translated as CASSLTRGGQPYEQYF. The chain employs TRBV11-1 and TRBJ2-7; a weak D match, TRBD2 (7 bases). This CDR3 spans 16 amino acids. Trimming removed 2 bases from V and 2 bases from J, with 16 bases in between. Germline CDR1 and CDR2: SGHAT and FQDESV (reference sequence).

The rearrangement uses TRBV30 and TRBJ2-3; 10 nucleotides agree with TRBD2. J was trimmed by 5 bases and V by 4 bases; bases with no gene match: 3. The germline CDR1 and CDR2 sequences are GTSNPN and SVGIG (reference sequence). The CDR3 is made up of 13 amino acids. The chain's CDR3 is CAWTSGGGDTQYF. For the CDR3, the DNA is TGTGCCTGGACTAGCGGGGGCGGAGATACGCAGTATTTT.

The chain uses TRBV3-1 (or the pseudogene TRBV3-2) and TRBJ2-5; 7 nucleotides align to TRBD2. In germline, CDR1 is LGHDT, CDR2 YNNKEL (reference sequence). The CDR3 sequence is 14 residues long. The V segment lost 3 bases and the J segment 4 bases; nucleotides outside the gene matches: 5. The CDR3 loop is CASSQLSGVETQYF. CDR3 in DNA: TGTGCCAGCAGCCAGTTGAGCGGGGTAGAGACCCAGTACTTC.

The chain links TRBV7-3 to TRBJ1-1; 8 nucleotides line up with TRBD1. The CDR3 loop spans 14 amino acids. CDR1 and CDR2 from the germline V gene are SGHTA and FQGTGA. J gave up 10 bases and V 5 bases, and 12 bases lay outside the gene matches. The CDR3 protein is CASSPFSQGGAAFF. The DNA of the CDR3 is TGTGCCAGCAGCCCGTTCTCACAGGGGGGTGCAGCTTTCTTT.

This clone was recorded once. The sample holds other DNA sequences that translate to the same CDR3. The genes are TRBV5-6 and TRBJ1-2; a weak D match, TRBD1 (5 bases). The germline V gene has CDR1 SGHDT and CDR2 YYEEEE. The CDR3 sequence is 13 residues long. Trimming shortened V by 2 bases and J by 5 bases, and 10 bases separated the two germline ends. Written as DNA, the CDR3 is TGTGCCAGCAGCTTTGGAGGGGCATATGGCTACACCTTC. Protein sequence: CASSFGGAYGYTF.

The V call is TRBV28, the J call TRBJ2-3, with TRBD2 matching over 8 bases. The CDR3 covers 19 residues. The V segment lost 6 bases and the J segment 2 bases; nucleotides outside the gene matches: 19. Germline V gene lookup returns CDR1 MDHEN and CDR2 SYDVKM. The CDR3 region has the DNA TGTGCCAGCAGAGATCCGGGGGGGCACTCGAAGGGGCACACAGATACGCAGTATTTT. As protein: CASRDPGGHSKGHTDTQYF.

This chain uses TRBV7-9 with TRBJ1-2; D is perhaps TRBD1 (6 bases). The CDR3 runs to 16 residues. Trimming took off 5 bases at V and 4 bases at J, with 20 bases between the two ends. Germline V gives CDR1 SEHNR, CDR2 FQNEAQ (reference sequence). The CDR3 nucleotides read TGTGCCAGCAGCCTAGAAGGGGAGGGGGTCATCTATGGCTACACCTTC. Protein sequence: CASSLEGEGVIYGYTF.